This T cell receptor beta chain was obtained from a study of identical twins (dated by TCRdb to 2016 to 2018). As for the study more broadly: To test whether fetal clonotypes persist, the study used deep sequencing on TCR alpha and beta repertoires from monozygotic twins, unrelated adults of various ages, and cord blood. To rule out contamination, replicate twin experiments were performed at different times with different library preparation protocols.

The library was made by 5' RACE. TCRdb records Illumina HiSeq 2000 as the sequencer. Template switching added a universal primer binding site, and the final cDNA carried a unique molecular identifier that allowed TCR cDNA molecules to be counted accurately. First-strand cDNA for TCR alpha and beta chains was synthesized from specific primers in the conserved constant-segment region. Each cDNA library was double barcoded, with a SMART-Mk sample barcode plus Illumina barcodes, to control for contamination. TruSeq adapter sequences and Illumina sample barcodes were added in two successive PCR steps. TCR alpha and beta cDNA libraries were sequenced on the Illumina HiSeq platform with custom primers. From the authors' description of their analysis: Raw reads were processed with MiGEC to extract unique molecular identifiers, and MiXCR was used to determine CDR3 positions. For each individual, recombination models were inferred using an EM algorithm with the repgenHMM and IGoR tools. Shared clonotypes were analyzed with the tcR package in R, and sharing was normalized by the product of cloneset sizes. To study raw recombination without the effects of thymic and clonal selection, out-of-frame nonproductive sequences were analyzed. In-frame beta chains were kept once TCRdb had trimmed the public reads at Q25 with fastp and called clones with MiXCR. Entries that share a CDR3 protein sequence are merged under the most common genes and DNA. In this record, the V and J calls reflect TCRdb's handling and not the investigators' own analysis. Present in this sample are around 340,000 distinct CDR3 sequences, about 12% of which were seen just once. The ten largest clones add up to 7.2% of the sample.

The CDR3 sequence holds 15 residues, the cysteine and phenylalanine included. The only DNA kept is the CDR3, 45 bases in frame from the first base. From a lookup of the germline V gene, CDR1 and CDR2 are MNHEY and SVGEGT. V gives up 2 bases and J gives up 0 bases, and the segment between their germline ends measures 8 bases. With regard to this clonotype: Its antigen remains undetermined. Nothing much larger sits one base from this clone, and base qualities are not available.

Broad study findings and their caveats: Because the same donors could not be followed over many years, conclusions were based on cross-sectional statistical analysis. Compared with coincidental sharing between unrelated individuals, out-of-frame TCR alpha sequences shared between twins showed an excess of sequences with low generation probability. Excess twin sharing in beta out-of-frame sequences was weaker because fewer shared sequences lowered the signal-to-noise ratio. Invariant T cells such as MAIT and iNKT could partly confound zero-insertion analyses, although diverse VJ usage argued against such confounding for most clonotypes. Out-of-frame TCR alpha sharing in monozygotic twins was systematically underestimated by recombination models, whereas sharing between unrelated individuals was in agreement with the recombination models. Fewer insertions were carried by abundant cord blood beta clonotypes; a weaker similar trend was observed in young adult naive repertoires, while no such trend was observed in memory repertoires.

Every donor in the study was a healthy Caucasian. The twin cohort consisted of three pairs of female monozygotic twins, all aged roughly 18 to 29 years. CD4+ and CD8+ T cell populations were isolated with positive isolation kits from Invitrogen. This sample was shared with a second study, whose subject was yellow fever vaccine responses in identical twins. As noted in the second study: According to the authors, in identical twins the way T cells responded to vaccination appeared partly convergent and partly personalized. The study precisely tracked vaccine-responding T cell clones in identical twins.

The sample taken for sequencing was CD8+ T cells sorted from blood. The origin of this receptor is a young woman in good health. The chain is assembled from TRBV6-2 or TRBV6-3 and TRBJ2-1; a confident D gene designation cannot be given. The CDR3 is CASSYQVLSYNEQFF. The DNA reads as follows: TGTGCCAGCAGTTACCAGGTACTCTCCTACAATGAGCAGTTCTTC.